This T cell receptor beta chain was retrieved from a study of cytomegalovirus exposure and HLA in healthy donors. Concerning this clone itself: The target antigen is unknown.

Regarding the study as a whole: Likely technical artifact: a cluster of highly shared sequence variants. In a later analysis, HLA-C alleles had the fewest associated TCRs, DRB1 alleles the most. Despite most TCR sequences being rare, some public TCRs occurred in many donors. The authors listed 150 to 200 TCR beta chains as cytomegalovirus-associated.

The ends were cut back, 3 bases at V and 0 bases at J, with 12 bases in the middle. Per the germline V gene, CDR1 is SNHLY and CDR2 is FYNNEI. The CDR3 has 16 residues. Both 60 Vbeta primers and 13 Jbeta primers went into the PCR. Assay: immunoSEQ multiplex PCR; the TCRdb copy retains only in-frame clones and omits some. The table shows 120,000 to 150,000 clones, with 60% to 85% occurring only once. This chain joins TRBV2 and TRBJ2-1; D is perhaps TRBD1 (6 bases). Sequences were obtained from PBMCs. The sequence derives from a man aged 40-55 years in good health and CMV-seropositive. CDR3 DNA sequence: TGTGCCAGCAGTGATGCAGGGGCGGTCTCCTACAATGAGCAGTTCTTC. This codes for CASSDAGAVSYNEQFF.